The clone carrying this T cell receptor (beta chain) appeared once. The source of the sample is a study of blood T cell repertoires in COVID-19. Across the whole study: Donors in the United States, Italy and Spain gave samples during acute or convalescent COVID-19. Nucleic acid was either cDNA or gDNA, and it came from T cells, B-cell-depleted T cells, or PBMCs.

As handled by the study authors: Researchers report that nucleated cell counts were estimated from reference gene primer amplification. The method was immunoSEQ multiplex PCR; TCRdb's version includes in-frame clones alone and lacks a portion of them. The DNA was the basis for D and trimming; V, J and clone size are from that table. The sample holds 25,000 to 35,000 clones, more than 65% seen once. V lost 4 bases to trimming and J lost 2 bases, with 8 bases between them. The CDR3 covers 13 residues. Germline V gene data show CDR1 as MNHEY and CDR2 as SVGAGI. The chain uses TRBV6-5 and TRBJ1-1; D is ambiguous. The TCR originated in a human donor in a cohort sampled during active COVID-19. The sequenced material came from peripheral blood. CDR3 nucleotides: TGTGCCAGCAGTTTTTCAGTTAACACTGAAGCTTTCTTT. Translation: CASSFSVNTEAFF.